The clone carrying this T cell receptor beta chain was found a few times. The CDR3 runs to 15 residues. CDR1 is SGHVS and CDR2 is FQNEAQ in the germline V gene. Trimming stripped 0 bases from V and 1 base from J, with 9 bases between. The data are from a study of blood T cells in healthy people across ages. Then a second PCR, running roughly 7 to 11 cycles, was carried out with a sample-barcoded 5' primer and a J-beta primer mix. One entry per CDR3 protein results from TCRdb running MiXCR on the 5' RACE reads. The table shows 800,000 or so distinct CDR3 sequences, with more than 20% occurring only once. The same sample was also studied in work on T cells of mothers and their children.

Sequencing was performed on blood. The receptor was isolated from a boy aged 5-17 years in good health. The chain has TRBV7-8 and TRBJ2-5; D is unresolved. The CDR3 DNA sequence: TGTGCCAGCAGCTTAGCTTGGGCACCCCAAGAGACCCAGTACTTC. It yields the protein CASSLAWAPQETQYF.